This entry lists 14 T cell receptor beta chains sequenced from one sample in a study of blood T cell repertoires in COVID-19 (dated by TCRdb to the early 2020s). Receptor amplification or capture employed the immunoSEQ multiplex PCR assay. This is the immuneACCESS table as TCRdb keeps it, with only in-frame sequences that have V and J called. A part of the clones is gone; compared with another copy, unresolved V genes explain less than half, and the rest is unexplained. This sample gives under 400,000 clones in total; about nine tenths of them show up just once. The top ten clones comprise roughly 2.9% of the sample. The sequenced sample was peripheral blood. These receptors originate from a woman aged 25 to 39 with COVID-19, enrolled during active disease.

This chain connects TRBV6-2 or TRBV6-3 to TRBJ1-5; 8 positions agree with TRBD1. The CDR3 is 16 amino acids. J was trimmed by 3 bases and V by 5 bases; bases with no gene match: 9. Germline CDR1 and CDR2: MNHEY and SVGEGT. The CDR3 DNA is TGTGCCAGCAGTCTCGACAGGGGAGAGGTCAATCAGCCCCAGCATTTT. Protein product: CASSLDRGEVNQPQHF.

The rearrangement uses TRBV6-1 and TRBJ1-2, with TRBD1 identical over 12 bases. Germline V lookup: CDR1 MNHNS, CDR2 SASEGT. V trimming: 4 bases; J trimming: 0 bases; junction bases outside the gene matches: 6. The CDR3 length is 17 residues. CDR3 nucleotides: TGTGCCAGCAGTGCCGGGACAGGGGGCACAGCTAACTATGGCTACACCTTC. This codes for CASSAGTGGTANYGYTF.

V gene TRBV5-5 combines with J gene TRBJ2-7; no clear D. The CDR3 is made up of 15 amino acids. Germline V gene sequence: CDR1 SGHKS, CDR2 YYEKEE (reference sequence). V was trimmed by 0 bases and J by 0 bases, leaving 10 bases between them. The CDR3 DNA reads as TGTGCCAGCAGCTTGGTTGGCATTTTCTCCTACGAGCAGTACTTC. Translation gives CASSLVGIFSYEQYF.

The CDR3 DNA reads TGCGCCAGCAGCTTGCCCGGGACTAGCGGGAGTTCCTTTTCCTACAATGAGCAGTTCTTC. This codes for CASSLPGTSGSSFSYNEQFF. The J gene is TRBJ2-1, the V gene TRBV5-1; TRBD2 matches 14 bases. V shed 1 base and J 1 base; nucleotides not matched to a gene: 10. Germline V gives CDR1 SGHRS, CDR2 YFSETQ. This CDR3 has 20 amino acids. The full variable domain, in which reference TRBV5-1 and TRBJ2-1 provide the parts outside the CDR3, is KAGVTQTPRYLIKTRGQQVTLSCSPISGHRSVSWYQQTPGQGLQFLFEYFSETQRNKGNFPGRFSGRQFSNSRSEMNVSTLELGDSALYLCASSLPGTSGSSFSYNEQFFGPGTRLTVL.

The chain joins TRBV28 to TRBJ1-5; D may be TRBD1 (5 bases). The V gene's germline CDR1 is MDHEN and CDR2 SYDVKM. The CDR3 contains 13 residues. Trimming left V 8 bases short and J 3 bases short, with 11 bases between. The CDR3 loop is CASSGQTNQPQHF. The CDR3 DNA is TGTGCCAGCTCCGGACAAACCAATCAGCCCCAGCATTTT.

The chain couples TRBV30 to TRBJ1-1; D ambiguous. Trimming removed 4 bases at V and 1 base at J, with 7 bases between. Germline V gives CDR1 GTSNPN, CDR2 SVGIG (reference sequence). This CDR3 region has 12 residues. The CDR3 protein is CAWIQKNTEAFF. The CDR3 bases are TGTGCCTGGATACAGAAGAACACTGAAGCTTTCTTT. Variable domain in full (rest from reference TRBV30 and TRBJ1-1): SQTIHQWPATLVQPVGSPLSLECTVEGTSNPNLYWYRQAAGRGLQLLFYSVGIGQISSEVPQNLSASRPQDRQFILSSKKLLLSDSGFYLCAWIQKNTEAFFGQGTRLTVV.

This rearrangement joins TRBV4-1 to TRBJ1-1; 7 bases agree with TRBD1. With 5 bases clipped from V and 4 bases from J, the junction kept 10 bases outside the gene matches. The germline CDR1 and CDR2 sequences are MGHRA and YSYEKL. The CDR3 spans 15 residues. The CDR3 DNA reads TGCGCCAGCAGCTATTCAGGGACAGTGGGCACTGAAGCTTTCTTT. It encodes CASSYSGTVGTEAFF.

The CDR3 spells CASSWAGTTSYEQYF. The CDR3 DNA follows: TGTGCCAGCAGTTGGGCCGGGACTACCTCCTACGAGCAGTACTTC. The genes are TRBV27 and TRBJ2-7, with 7 nucleotides matching TRBD2. Per the germline V gene, CDR1 is MNHEY and CDR2 is SMNVEV (reference sequence). CDR3 size: 15 residues. Unmatched junction bases numbered 6, after V lost 4 bases and J lost 0 bases.

This clone was observed a single time. The CDR3: CASSEQGIRGYGYTF. CDR3 sequence (DNA): TGTGCCAGCAGTGAACAAGGAATTAGAGGCTATGGCTACACCTTC. The rearrangement uses TRBV6-1 and TRBJ1-2; D remains unclear. V was cut by 2 bases and J by 4 bases, with 14 bases left in between. Germline CDR1 reads MNHNS; CDR2 reads SASEGT. CDR3 length equals 15 residues.

The rearrangement uses TRBV14 and TRBJ2-2; D is uncertain. Germline CDR1 reads SGHDN; CDR2 reads FVKESK. CDR3 length equals 15 residues. V was trimmed by 1 base and J by 3 bases, leaving 9 bases between them. The CDR3 region is CASSQVNSYTGELFF. In nucleotides, the CDR3 is TGTGCCAGCAGCCAAGTCAACTCTTACACCGGGGAGCTGTTTTTT.

J is TRBJ2-3 and V is TRBV2; D might be TRBD2 (7 bases). In germline, CDR1 is SNHLY, CDR2 FYNNEI. There are 15 residues in the CDR3. Trimming removed 5 bases from V and 3 bases from J, with 15 bases in between. The CDR3 here is CASSKQGGATDTQYF. The CDR3 bases are TGTGCCAGCAGTAAACAGGGAGGGGCTACAGATACGCAGTATTTT.

The chain carries TRBV5-1 and TRBJ2-1, with 12 bases matching TRBD2. Unmatched junction bases numbered 5, after V lost 0 bases and J lost 7 bases. The CDR3 covers 16 residues. CDR1 SGHRS and CDR2 YFSETQ come from the germline V gene. For the CDR3, the DNA is TGCGCCAGCAGCTTGGCCGTGACTAGCGGGAGTAATGAGCAGTTCTTC. Amino acid sequence: CASSLAVTSGSNEQFF.

This clone has a count of ten or more. This chain links TRBV11-2 with TRBJ2-7, with D hard to call. V was clipped by 4 bases and J by 3 bases, with 16 bases between them. The CDR3 covers 15 residues. Looked up from germline, CDR1 is SGHAT and CDR2 is FQNNGV. CDR3 in amino acids: CASSYLLGPDYEQYF. The CDR3 DNA reads TGTGCCAGCAGCTACCTCTTGGGCCCTGACTACGAGCAGTACTTC.

On this clone itself: In the same sample, other DNA sequences code for this CDR3. This chain connects TRBV24-1 to TRBJ2-2; 8 bases fit TRBD1. Germline lookup yields CDR1 KGHDR and CDR2 SFDVKD. V gave up 4 bases and J gave up 1 base; unmatched junction bases: 4. The CDR3 has 16 residues. This CDR3 is CATSDPGTGNTGELFF. The CDR3 DNA reads TGTGCCACCAGTGACCCCGGGACAGGGAACACCGGGGAGCTGTTTTTT.